Each of the 11 T cell receptor beta chains below was sequenced from the same sample in a study of spatial heterogeneity in lung cancer. Noted time point: sample taken at primary tumor resection. Extraction of whole RNA from tumor, nontumor lung or frozen PBMC preceded unsorted sequencing. TCRdb itself ran the 5' RACE reads through MiXCR, one entry per CDR3 protein. The table has roughly 40,000 distinct CDR3 sequences, roughly 7% seen once; the top ten hold 40% to 45%. This material consisted of PBMCs, taken at surgery. The receptors here all came from a female donor with early-stage non-small cell lung cancer.

V usage is TRBV4-1 and J usage is TRBJ1-5, with D possibly TRBD1 on 5 matching bases. Germline CDR1 reads MGHRA; CDR2 reads YSYEKL. The CDR3 covers 17 residues. The V end was cut by 1 base, the J end by 2 bases, with 15 bases between. CDR3 protein: CASSQVAGGAGNQPQHF. For the CDR3, the DNA is TGCGCCAGCAGCCAAGTCGCGGGTGGGGCTGGCAATCAGCCCCAGCATTTT.

Points on this clonotype: A junction boundary mismatches the germline segment, possibly from a read error. The chain uses TRBV5-1 and TRBJ2-5, with a tentative D call TRBD1 (7 bases). This CDR3 has 16 residues. Per the germline V gene, CDR1 is SGHRS and CDR2 is YFSETQ. The CDR3 is CASNLEGRGIQETQYF. CDR3 nucleotide sequence: TGCGCCAGCAACTTGGAGGGCAGGGGGATCCAAGAGACCCAGTACTTC.

In its sample, this clonotype was seen many times. The chain is built from TRBV7-9 and TRBJ1-3; D unresolved. Germline V lookup: CDR1 SEHNR, CDR2 FQNEAQ (reference sequence). Trimming removed 3 bases from V and 4 bases from J, with 13 bases in between. The CDR3 extends over 15 amino acids. CDR3 DNA: TGTGCCAGCAGCTTCACCGGGAGTTCCGGAAACACCATATATTTT. Its protein is CASSFTGSSGNTIYF.

There are many counts of this clonotype. This chain joins TRBV7-9 and TRBJ2-7; TRBD2 matches at 13 bases. This CDR3 is 17 amino acids long. Germline-derived CDR1 and CDR2 are SEHNR and FQNEAQ (reference sequence). V was clipped by 6 bases and J by 2 bases; unmatched bases: 10. The CDR3 sequence is CASSSGTSGVGAYEQYF. The CDR3, as DNA: TGTGCCAGCAGTTCCGGGACTAGCGGGGTCGGCGCCTACGAGCAGTACTTC.

Notes on this clonotype: It may be a read error: a sequence one base away is much more abundant. CDR3 bases: TGTGTCAGCAGACCTGACTACACAGATACGCAGTATTTT. It yields the protein CVSRPDYTDTQYF. The rearrangement links TRBV5-5 to TRBJ2-3, with D perhaps matching TRBD2 (5 bases). Germline CDR1 and CDR2: SGHKS and YYEKEE (reference sequence). The CDR3 is 13 amino acids.

Note on this clonotype: This may come from a read error, since a much larger clone is one base off. The chain links TRBV20-1 to TRBJ1-1; possibly TRBD1 for D (6 bases). The germline V gene encodes CDR1 DFQATT and CDR2 SNEGSKA (reference sequence). The CDR3 loop spans 13 amino acids. Between the trimmed V and J ends, which lost 5 bases and 1 base, there was a span of 11 bases. The chain's CDR3 is CSAGGVENTEAFF. The CDR3, as DNA: TGCAGTGCTGGGGGCGTCGAGAACACTGAAGCTTTCTTT.

Only a few counts were recorded for this clonotype. V usage is TRBV20-1 and J usage is TRBJ2-7, with 7 bases aligning to TRBD1. The V and J ends lost 5 bases and 6 bases, in that order; junction bases with no gene match: 10. The CDR3 has 13 residues. Germline V lookup: CDR1 DFQATT, CDR2 SNEGSKA (reference sequence). The CDR3 reads CSAQDRVVGEQYF. DNA for the CDR3: TGCAGTGCTCAAGACAGGGTAGTAGGCGAGCAGTACTTC.

In this sample, this clonotype turned up many times. The rearrangement joins TRBV12-3 or TRBV12-4 to TRBJ1-6; D might be TRBD1 (5 bases). Trimming took 2 bases from V and 0 from J, leaving 11 bases between them. This CDR3 has 17 residues. CDR3 coding DNA: TGTGCCAGCAGTTTACAGGGTTCTAGCTCCTATAATTCACCCCTCCACTTT. This gives the protein CASSLQGSSSYNSPLHF.

This clonotype appeared a single time. The V and J genes are TRBV5-1 and TRBJ1-6; D is uncertain. V shed 2 bases and J shed 0 bases, with 9 bases lying between them. CDR1 and CDR2 (germline): SGHRS, YFSETQ. The CDR3 covers 16 residues. CDR3: CASSFEPSSYNSPLHF. CDR3 in DNA: TGCGCCAGCAGCTTCGAGCCGAGCTCCTATAATTCACCCCTCCACTTT.

This clonotype appeared many times. This chain joins TRBV24-1 and TRBJ1-3; D gene uncertain. Looked up from germline, CDR1 is KGHDR and CDR2 is SFDVKD. Trimming removed 9 bases at V and 0 bases at J, with 17 bases between. The CDR3 length is 16 residues. CDR3 in amino acids: CATVLPGSCSGNTIYF. CDR3 in DNA: TGTGCCACCGTCCTTCCCGGGAGCTGCTCTGGAAACACCATATATTTT.

The V gene is TRBV5-1, the J gene TRBJ1-6, with TRBD1 matching 7 bases. This CDR3 has 15 amino acids. CDR1 and CDR2 (germline): SGHRS, YFSETQ. The J segment lost 5 bases and the V segment lost 4 bases, leaving 6 bases of the junction unmatched. CDR3 in amino acids: CASSEGTVDNSPLHF. CDR3 DNA: TGCGCCAGCAGCGAGGGGACAGTGGATAATTCACCCCTCCACTTT.